This T cell receptor (beta chain) derives from a study of CXCR3-negative and CXCR3-positive naive CD8 T cells. 5' RACE with UMI labels generated the TRB cDNA libraries. TCRdb re-called the 5' RACE reads; one entry per CDR3 protein, DNA not given. The repertoire table contains about 81,000 distinct CDR3 sequences. The CDR3 sequence is 17 residues long. CDR1 and CDR2 (germline): SGHKS, YYEKEE (reference sequence). All CD8+ T cell subsets were sorted in triplicate at fewer than 350,000 cells each. CD45RO-CCR7+CD27+CD95- was the phenotype of naive CD8+ T cells. The chain carries TRBV5-5 and TRBJ2-7; TCRdb returns TRBD2, unconfirmable since there is no DNA. The TCR originated in a human donor in good health. Some clones in this sample may be carry-over from other donors' samples. Sample: naive CXCR3- CD8+ T cells from blood. Stated subset: CD45RO-CCR7+CD27+CD95- naive CD8+ T cells lacking CXCR3 (TNR3-). This chain's CDR3 is CASSLGVGGSLSYEQYF.